What follows are 20 T cell receptor beta chains derived from one specimen sequenced in a study of shared clonotypes between healthy human individuals. Repertoires were generated with immunoSEQ multiplex PCR, while TCRdb's copy carries only in-frame clones and drops some. The table lists 1.4 million to 1.5 million clones, roughly 96% of them singletons, with over 1% in the top ten. The sequenced material came from naive CD4+ T cells sorted from blood. Noted subset: CD45RA+ positively selected. The receptors here all came from a young man in good health.

This chain connects TRBV19 to TRBJ2-1; no clear D. This CDR3 is 13 amino acids long. The germline CDR1 and CDR2 sequences are LNHDA and SQIVND (reference sequence). V lost 2 bases and J 2 bases, leaving 4 bases between the germline ends. The CDR3 DNA is TGTGCCAGTAGTATATCAACCTACAATGAGCAGTTCTTC. It yields the protein CASSISTYNEQFF. Full variable domain (rest looked up from reference TRBV19 and TRBJ2-1): DGGITQSPKYLFRKEGQNVTLSCEQNLNHDAMYWYRQDPGQGLRLIYYSQIVNDFQKGDIAEGYSVSREKKESFPLTVTSAQKNPTAFYLCASSISTYNEQFFGPGTRLTVL.

The CDR3 region has the DNA TGTGCCAGCAGCTTATTGGCTAGCGTTGGGGGGGCCGGGGAGCTGTTTTTT. Encoded protein: CASSLLASVGGAGELFF. The chain recombines TRBV7-6 with TRBJ2-2, with 7 bases aligning to TRBD2. The CDR3 has 17 amino acids. The V gene's germline CDR1 is SGHVS and CDR2 FNYEAQ. V shed 2 bases and J 6 bases; nucleotides not matched to a gene: 12.

V gene TRBV9 combines with J gene TRBJ1-2; D ambiguous. The CDR3 runs 15 residues. CDR1 and CDR2 from the germline V gene are SGDLS and YYNGEE. V lost 3 bases and J 4 bases, leaving 16 bases between the germline ends. The CDR3 nucleotides read TGTGCCAGCAGCGCCCCCGGGCGGACCGCCTATGGCTACACCTTC. Residues: CASSAPGRTAYGYTF.

This chain uses TRBV15 with TRBJ1-1, with unresolved D. Germline CDR1 LNHNV, CDR2 YYDKDF (reference sequence). Trimming took off 0 bases at V and 2 bases at J, with 10 bases between the two ends. The CDR3 spans 15 residues. The CDR3 DNA is TGTGCCACCAGCAGAGATTTATGGGTCAACACTGAAGCTTTCTTT. Translation: CATSRDLWVNTEAFF.

This chain connects TRBV30 to TRBJ1-5; D gene unclear. Trimming took 3 bases from V and 5 from J, leaving 17 bases between them. CDR1 and CDR2 from the germline V gene are GTSNPN and SVGIG (reference sequence). The CDR3 contains 15 residues. CDR3 in DNA: TGTGCCTGGAGCGCCAGACGGGAGATCGATCAGCCCCAGCATTTT. This translates into CAWSARREIDQPQHF. The full variable domain, rest sourced from reference TRBV30 and TRBJ1-5, is SQTIHQWPATLVQPVGSPLSLECTVEGTSNPNLYWYRQAAGRGLQLLFYSVGIGQISSEVPQNLSASRPQDRQFILSSKKLLLSDSGFYLCAWSARREIDQPQHFGDGTRLSIL.

This clone appeared a single time. V is TRBV29-1 and J is TRBJ2-3, with 11 positions matching TRBD1. CDR1 SQVTM and CDR2 ANQGSEA come from the germline V gene. V was pared by 2 bases and J by 3 bases, with 7 bases of the junction left unmatched. The CDR3 is 16 residues long. The CDR3 loop is CSVEPPGQGVTDTQYF. DNA for the CDR3: TGCAGCGTTGAACCTCCGGGACAGGGGGTAACAGATACGCAGTATTTT.

The chain employs TRBV7-2 and TRBJ2-5; TRBD2 agrees at 7 bases. V lost 5 bases, J lost 5 bases, and 11 bases stayed unmatched. The CDR3 runs to 15 residues. Germline V gene data show CDR1 as SGHTA and CDR2 as FQGNSA. This chain's CDR3 is CASSGEVGGWETQYF. Here the CDR3 DNA reads TGTGCCAGCAGCGGGGAGGTCGGGGGGTGGGAGACCCAGTACTTC.

This clone was counted once. At one of its ends the junction is not consistent with the germline gene, which may arise from a read error. The sample holds other DNA sequences that translate to the same CDR3. This chain uses TRBV18 with TRBJ2-7; D gene unclear. This CDR3 has 16 amino acids. The germline V gene has CDR1 KGHSH and CDR2 LQKENI. CDR3 sequence reads: CASSPVVNQGFYEQYF. CDR3 DNA sequence: TGTGCCAGCTCACCGGTGGTGAATCAAGGTTTCTACGAGCAGTACTTT. Full variable domain (remainder filled in from reference TRBV18 and TRBJ2-7): NAGVMQNPRHLVRRRGQEARLRCSPMKGHSHVYWYRQLPEEGLKFMVYLQKENIIDESGMPKERFSAEFPKEGPSILRIQQVVRGDSAAYFCASSPVVNQGFYEQYFGPGTRLTVT.

The CDR3 sequence is CASSSTGLGQPQHF. CDR3 bases: TGTGCCAGCAGTTCAACAGGTTTAGGTCAGCCCCAGCATTTT. V is TRBV27 and J is TRBJ1-5; D is perhaps TRBD1 (5 bases). V gave up 4 bases and J gave up 6 bases, with 13 bases separating them. Germline V gives CDR1 MNHEY, CDR2 SMNVEV (reference sequence). This CDR3 is 14 amino acids long.

V is TRBV7-2 and J is TRBJ2-7; weak D call: TRBD2 (6 bases). This CDR3 region has 13 residues. Deletions cut 4 bases from V and 6 bases from J, with 13 bases between. From germline, CDR1 is SGHTA and CDR2 FQGNSA. CDR3: CASSSSSASEQYF. For the CDR3, the DNA is TGTGCCAGCAGCTCGTCTAGCGCCTCCGAGCAGTACTTC.

The J gene is TRBJ2-7, the V gene TRBV18; D not certain. This CDR3 has 13 amino acids. Germline CDR1 and CDR2: KGHSH and LQKENI. The ends were cut back, 3 bases at V and 6 bases at J, with 12 bases in the middle. The CDR3 coding sequence is TGTGCCAGCTCACCTGCATTTAGTAGCGAGCAGTACTTC. Amino acids: CASSPAFSSEQYF.

The V and J genes are TRBV7-2 and TRBJ2-1; either TRBD1 or TRBD2 may supply D (7 bases each). Trimming took off 5 bases at V and 0 bases at J, with 17 bases between the two ends. In germline, CDR1 is SGHTA, CDR2 FQGNSA. This CDR3 region has 17 residues. In nucleotides, the CDR3 is TGTGCCAGCAGCAAGGGGGCGGGAGTCCGCTCCTACAATGAGCAGTTCTTC. Its protein is CASSKGAGVRSYNEQFF.

The chain carries TRBV14 and TRBJ1-1; TRBD1 is a possible D gene (5 bases). The CDR3 runs to 13 residues. Looked up from germline, CDR1 is SGHDN and CDR2 is FVKESK. Deletions cut 8 bases from V and 0 bases from J, with 10 bases between. The CDR3 loop reads CASGQQMNTEAFF. The CDR3 coding sequence is TGTGCCAGCGGACAACAGATGAACACTGAAGCTTTCTTT.

The CDR3: CASSFRQEQFF. In nucleotides, the CDR3 is TGTGCCAGCAGCTTTAGACAGGAGCAGTTCTTC. The chain uses TRBV5-6 and TRBJ2-1, with D maybe TRBD1 (5 bases). Germline V gene data show CDR1 as SGHDT and CDR2 as YYEEEE. The CDR3 covers 11 residues. Trimming took 2 bases from V and 10 from J, leaving 7 bases between them.

This chain links TRBV4-2 with TRBJ2-1; D is undetermined. Trimming pared 1 base from V and 5 bases from J, leaving 12 bases between. CDR1 is LGHNA and CDR2 is YNFKEQ in the germline V gene. CDR3 length equals 15 residues. CDR3 DNA: TGTGCCAGCAGCCAAGTAAGTTTGTTGGACAATGAGCAGTTCTTC. Translating it yields CASSQVSLLDNEQFF.

The chain combines TRBV7-8 with TRBJ2-7, with D perhaps TRBD1 (6 bases). Germline V gene data show CDR1 as SGHVS and CDR2 as FQNEAQ. There are 13 residues in the CDR3. Trimming removed 5 bases from V and 4 bases from J, with 12 bases in between. CDR3 region: CASSESRGYEQYF. The CDR3 bases are TGTGCCAGCAGCGAAAGCAGGGGTTACGAGCAGTACTTC.

The gene calls are TRBV4-1 and TRBJ1-3; TRBD1 matches 7 bases. Per germline, CDR1 MGHRA and CDR2 YSYEKL. The CDR3 has 15 amino acids. The V and J ends lost 5 bases and 0 bases, in that order; junction bases with no gene match: 4. The CDR3 coding sequence is TGCGCCAGCAGCTCGACAGGGACCTCTGGAAACACCATATATTTT. Protein sequence: CASSSTGTSGNTIYF.

The chain employs TRBV5-6 and TRBJ1-1, with D possibly TRBD1 on 5 matching bases. Germline CDR1 SGHDT, CDR2 YYEEEE. The CDR3 is made up of 15 amino acids. V was trimmed by 0 bases and J by 1 base, leaving 10 bases between them. CDR3 region: CASSLVGGKNTEAFF. The CDR3 nucleotides are TGTGCCAGCAGCTTGGTTGGGGGAAAGAACACTGAAGCTTTCTTT.

V gene TRBV30 combines with J gene TRBJ1-2; maybe TRBD1 (6 bases). Trimming stripped 4 bases from V and 3 bases from J, with 18 bases between. The germline V gene has CDR1 GTSNPN and CDR2 SVGIG (reference sequence). The CDR3 is made up of 15 amino acids. The CDR3, as DNA: TGTGCCTGGAACCTCCCGGGGGGGGCAGACTATGGCTACACCTTC. It is translated as CAWNLPGGADYGYTF.

The gene calls are TRBV19 and TRBJ2-7; 7 nucleotides agree with TRBD2. The junction had 9 bases not matched to a gene; V was cut back by 4 bases and J by 0 bases. Germline values: CDR1 LNHDA, CDR2 SQIVND (reference sequence). This CDR3 has 16 amino acids. CDR3 amino acids: CASSRSPLAASYEQYF. The CDR3 coding sequence is TGTGCCAGTAGTAGGTCCCCGCTAGCGGCCTCCTACGAGCAGTACTTC. Using reference TRBV19 and TRBJ2-7 for the parts outside the CDR3, the full variable domain is DGGITQSPKYLFRKEGQNVTLSCEQNLNHDAMYWYRQDPGQGLRLIYYSQIVNDFQKGDIAEGYSVSREKKESFPLTVTSAQKNPTAFYLCASSRSPLAASYEQYFGPGTRLTVT.